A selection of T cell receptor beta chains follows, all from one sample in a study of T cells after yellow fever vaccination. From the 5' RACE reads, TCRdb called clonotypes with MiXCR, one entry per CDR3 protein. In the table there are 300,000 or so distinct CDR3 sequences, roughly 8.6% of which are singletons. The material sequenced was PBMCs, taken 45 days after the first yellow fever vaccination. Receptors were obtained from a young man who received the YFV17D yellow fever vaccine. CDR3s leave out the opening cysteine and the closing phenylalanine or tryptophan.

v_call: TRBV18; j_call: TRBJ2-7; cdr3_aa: ASSPGPRGEQY
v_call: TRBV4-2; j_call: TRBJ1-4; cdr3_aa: ASSQGDLNEKLF
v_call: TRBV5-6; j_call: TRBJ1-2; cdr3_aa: ASSFGRENYGYT
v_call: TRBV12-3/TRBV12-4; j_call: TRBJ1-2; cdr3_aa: ASSPWTGVDYT
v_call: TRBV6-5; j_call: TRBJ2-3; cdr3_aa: ASSYTLRGKDTQY
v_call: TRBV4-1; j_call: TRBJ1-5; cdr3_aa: ASSRGRGTNQPQH
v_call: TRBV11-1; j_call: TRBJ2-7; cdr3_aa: ASSPLWGPISSYEQY
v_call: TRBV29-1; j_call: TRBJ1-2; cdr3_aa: SEYSKTELQTYGYT
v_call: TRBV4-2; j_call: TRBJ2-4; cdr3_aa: ASSVQLAKNIQY
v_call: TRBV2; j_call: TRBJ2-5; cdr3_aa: ASNEGETLY
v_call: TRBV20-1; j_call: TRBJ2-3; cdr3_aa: SASVRLALTDTQY
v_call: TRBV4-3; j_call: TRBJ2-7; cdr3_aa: ASSQVGMRGWVPYEQY
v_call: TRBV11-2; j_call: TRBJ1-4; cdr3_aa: ASSLEGRERNNEKLF
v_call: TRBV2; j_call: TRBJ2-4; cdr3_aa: ASSLGQIAKNIQY
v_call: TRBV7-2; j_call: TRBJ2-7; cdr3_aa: ASSNNRDSYEQY
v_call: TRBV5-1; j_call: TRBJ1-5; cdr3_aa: ASSLAREGELYSNQPQH